These 21 T cell receptor beta chains came from one sample sequenced in a study of OX40 agonist ivuxolimab in advanced cancers. Libraries were prepared by immunoSEQ multiplex PCR; TCRdb keeps only in-frame clonotypes and omits some of them. The data show around 88,000 clones, under 95% seen once. The source material was CD4+ or CD8+ T cells sorted from blood, sampled in a trial of the OX40 agonist ivuxolimab. These receptors were collected from an adult with an advanced solid tumor such as melanoma, head and neck, liver or kidney cancer.

The chain uses TRBV10-3 and TRBJ1-2; 9 bases are shared with TRBD1. The length of the CDR3 is 13 residues. V shed 5 bases, J shed 3 bases, and the junction held 1 base outside the gene matches. Per germline, CDR1 ENHRY and CDR2 SYGVKD. CDR3: CAISRQGDYGYTF. CDR3 in DNA: TGTGCCATCAGTCGACAGGGGGACTATGGCTACACCTTC.

The CDR3 reads CASSLAWQFNEKLFF. CDR3 nucleotides: TGTGCCAGCAGCTTAGCGTGGCAATTTAATGAAAAACTGTTTTTT. The chain employs TRBV7-2 and TRBJ1-4; no clear D gene. From germline, CDR1 is SGHTA and CDR2 FQGNSA. There are 15 residues in the CDR3. Trimming removed 0 bases from V and 4 bases from J, with 9 bases in between.

The V and J genes are TRBV9 and TRBJ2-3; 7 nucleotides match TRBD2. This CDR3 has 18 residues. Germline V lookup: CDR1 SGDLS, CDR2 YYNGEE. J was trimmed by 4 bases and V by 4 bases; bases with no gene match: 18. CDR3 region: CASSPEELASDFPDTQYF. CDR3 DNA: TGTGCCAGCAGCCCAGAAGAACTAGCGTCAGACTTCCCAGATACGCAGTATTTT.

The J gene is TRBJ1-3, the V gene TRBV6-1; unclear D gene. The V gene's germline CDR1 is MNHNS and CDR2 SASEGT. This CDR3 comprises 12 residues. Trimming took off 7 bases at V and 0 bases at J, with 4 bases between the two ends. The CDR3 DNA reads TGTGCCAGCACCGGCTCTGGAAACACCATATATTTT. It codes for CASTGSGNTIYF.

J is TRBJ1-2 and V is TRBV6-1, with 7 bases matching TRBD1. Looked up from germline, CDR1 is MNHNS and CDR2 is SASEGT. V was pared by 2 bases and J by 4 bases, with 1 base of the junction left unmatched. The CDR3 runs to 13 residues. Written as DNA, the CDR3 is TGTGCCAGCAGTGAACGGGACAGCTATGGCTACACCTTC. This encodes CASSERDSYGYTF.

The gene calls are TRBV18 and TRBJ1-5; TRBD1 matches 10 bases. The J segment lost 3 bases and the V segment lost 5 bases, leaving 7 bases of the junction unmatched. The V gene's germline CDR1 is KGHSH and CDR2 LQKENI. This CDR3 has 16 residues. The CDR3 nucleotides read TGTGCCAGCTCATCCCGGACAGGGGGGGTCAATCAGCCCCAGCATTTT. This gives the protein CASSSRTGGVNQPQHF.

This clone was observed a single time. DNA of the CDR3: TGTGCCAGCAGCTTAGTCTCAGGGGGTTTGGACACTGAAGCTTTCTTT. Translation gives CASSLVSGGLDTEAFF. The gene calls are TRBV7-9 and TRBJ1-1, with 7 bases aligning to TRBD1. Germline CDR1 reads SEHNR; CDR2 reads FQNEAQ (reference sequence). This CDR3 region has 16 residues. Germline trimming cut 1 base from V and 3 bases from J; bases unmatched to any gene: 8.

The rearrangement links TRBV4-1 to TRBJ1-1; 7 nucleotides align to TRBD1. After removal of 0 bases from V and 4 bases from J, the junction contained 5 bases not matched to a gene. The CDR3 totals 15 residues. The germline V gene has CDR1 MGHRA and CDR2 YSYEKL. CDR3 region: CASSQDGTARTEAFF. The CDR3 DNA is TGCGCCAGCAGCCAAGATGGGACAGCGCGCACTGAAGCTTTCTTT.

The chain carries TRBV18 and TRBJ2-5, with 11 bases matching TRBD2. Germline assignment: CDR1 KGHSH and CDR2 LQKENI. The CDR3 has 15 amino acids. Unmatched junction bases numbered 5, after V lost 3 bases and J lost 5 bases. The CDR3 DNA follows: TGTGCCAGCTCACCCACTAGCGGGAGTCAGGAGACCCAGTACTTC. Protein product: CASSPTSGSQETQYF. The entire variable domain, with the rest obtained from reference TRBV18 and TRBJ2-5, is as follows: NAGVMQNPRHLVRRRGQEARLRCSPMKGHSHVYWYRQLPEEGLKFMVYLQKENIIDESGMPKERFSAEFPKEGPSILRIQQVVRGDSAAYFCASSPTSGSQETQYFGPGTRLLVL.

The rearrangement joins TRBV30 to TRBJ1-3, with unresolved D. CDR1 GTSNPN and CDR2 SVGIG come from the germline V gene (reference sequence). V lost 3 bases and J 2 bases, leaving 11 bases between the germline ends. The CDR3 totals 14 residues. The CDR3 nucleotides are TGTGCCTGGAGCAAGAGGGTCCCTGGAAACACCATATATTTT. Protein: CAWSKRVPGNTIYF.

This chain uses TRBV9 with TRBJ2-1; unclear D gene. The CDR3 runs to 17 residues. Per the germline V gene, CDR1 is SGDLS and CDR2 is YYNGEE. Deletions cut 3 bases from V and 0 bases from J, with 16 bases between. As DNA, the CDR3 is TGTGCCAGCAGCGCCGTTTCGGGCCGGAGCTCCTACAATGAGCAGTTCTTC. It is translated as CASSAVSGRSSYNEQFF.

In DNA, the CDR3 is TGTGCCAGCTCACCAGTAGAGAACACTGAAGCTTTCTTT. It is translated as CASSPVENTEAFF. The J gene is TRBJ1-1, the V gene TRBV18, with D hard to call. Germline V gene lookup returns CDR1 KGHSH and CDR2 LQKENI. V shed 2 bases and J shed 1 base, with 5 bases lying between them. CDR3 length: 13 amino acids.

The rearrangement joins TRBV7-9 to TRBJ2-2; 8 bases match TRBD2. J lost 4 bases, V lost 8 bases, and 9 bases had no gene match. This CDR3 is built from 15 residues. Germline lookup yields CDR1 SEHNR and CDR2 FQNEAQ (reference sequence). The CDR3 bases are TGTGCCAGCGTCAAAGAAAGCGGGGGCACCGGGGAGCTGTTTTTT. Encoded protein: CASVKESGGTGELFF. Complete variable domain (other parts from reference TRBV7-9 and TRBJ2-2): DTGVSQNPRHKITKRGQNVTFRCDPISEHNRLYWYRQTLGQGPEFLTYFQNEAQLEKSRLLSDRFSAERPKGSFSTLEIQRTEQGDSAMYLCASVKESGGTGELFFGEGSRLTVL.

The rearrangement uses TRBV5-1 and TRBJ2-5; 13 bases map to TRBD2. V trimming: 4 bases; J trimming: 5 bases; junction bases outside the gene matches: 8. CDR3 length equals 16 residues. CDR1 is SGHRS, CDR2 YFSETQ, per germline. This CDR3 reads CASSPTSGGTAETQYF. For the CDR3, the DNA is TGCGCCAGCAGCCCGACTAGCGGGGGGACGGCGGAGACCCAGTACTTC.

The chain is built from TRBV5-1 and TRBJ2-5; unclear D gene. CDR3 size: 16 residues. Germline assignment: CDR1 SGHRS and CDR2 YFSETQ. The germline V and J ends were trimmed by 5 bases and 1 base, with 18 bases remaining between them. CDR3: CASRPMPTALQETQYF. The CDR3 bases are TGCGCCAGCAGACCGATGCCCACAGCTCTCCAAGAGACCCAGTACTTC.

This clone was seen a single time. The V and J genes are TRBV27 and TRBJ1-5, with D perhaps TRBD1 (5 bases). Germline V gene lookup returns CDR1 MNHEY and CDR2 SMNVEV (reference sequence). V was trimmed by 5 bases and J by 0 bases, leaving 14 bases between them. The CDR3 consists of 16 residues. The CDR3: CASSPLSGASNQPQHF. The CDR3 nucleotides are TGTGCCAGCAGTCCACTCAGTGGGGCTAGCAATCAGCCCCAGCATTTT.

V gene TRBV27 combines with J gene TRBJ1-4; D possibly corresponds to TRBD1 (6 bases). Per the germline V gene, CDR1 is MNHEY and CDR2 is SMNVEV (reference sequence). This CDR3 is built from 15 residues. V shed 6 bases and J shed 2 bases, with 13 bases lying between them. Here the CDR3 reads CASSSQGRTNEKLFF. CDR3 nucleotides: TGTGCCAGCAGCTCCCAGGGGCGGACTAATGAAAAACTGTTTTTT.

The rearrangement links TRBV5-1 to TRBJ2-5; 7 nucleotides agree with TRBD2. This CDR3 contains 15 residues. V lost 4 bases and J lost 2; bases outside the gene matches: 8. The germline gives CDR1 SGHRS, CDR2 YFSETQ. The CDR3 is CASSPGASGQETQYF. In DNA, the CDR3 is TGCGCCAGCAGCCCCGGGGCTAGCGGACAAGAGACCCAGTACTTC.

The chain joins TRBV5-1 to TRBJ2-7; perhaps TRBD1 as D (6 bases). Trimming removed 4 bases at V and 6 bases at J, with 14 bases between. The CDR3 runs to 13 residues. Germline V gives CDR1 SGHRS, CDR2 YFSETQ. The CDR3 DNA is TGCGCCAGCAGCCCCCAGGGGCAGGGCGAGCAGTACTTC. This translates into CASSPQGQGEQYF.

The V call is TRBV7-6, the J call TRBJ2-3; a weak D match, TRBD2 (7 bases). Trimming removed 10 bases from V and 4 bases from J, with 21 bases in between. Germline values: CDR1 SGHVS, CDR2 FNYEAQ. The CDR3 spans 15 residues. CDR3 in DNA: TGTGCCACCAATCAGGCGGGGGCCTCGGCAGATACGCAGTATTTT. Translating it yields CATNQAGASADTQYF.

The chain links TRBV7-3 to TRBJ2-7; 10 bases fit TRBD1. Germline CDR1 is SGHTA and CDR2 is FQGTGA. Losses at the gene ends were 2 bases for V and 5 bases for J; bases not matched to a gene: 3. This CDR3 is built from 14 residues. CDR3: CASSLGGTGDEQYF. The DNA of the CDR3 is TGTGCCAGCAGCTTAGGGGGGACAGGGGACGAGCAGTACTTC. Full variable domain (outside the CDR3, taken from reference TRBV7-3 and TRBJ2-7): GAGVSQTPSNKVTEKGKYVELRCDPISGHTALYWYRQSLGQGPEFLIYFQGTGAADDSGLPNDRFFAVRPEGSVSTLKIQRTERGDSAVYLCASSLGGTGDEQYFGPGTRLTVT.